Included here is one T cell receptor beta chain sequence, with context. This record comes from a study of blood T cell repertoires in COVID-19. Overall study context: Sample material is recorded as cDNA or gDNA derived from T cells, B-cell-depleted T cells, or PBMCs.

The V and J ends lost 0 bases and 13 bases respectively, with 10 bases between them. The germline gives CDR1 MNHNY, CDR2 SVGAGI (reference sequence). This CDR3 has 11 amino acids. Profiling relied on immunoSEQ multiplex PCR, and the TCRdb table lists in-frame clones only, not all of them. This sample carries about 200,000 clones, roughly 92% of them seen once, and the ten largest clones take 0.65% to 0.85%. The source is a man in his sixties with COVID-19, enrolled during active disease. The J gene is TRBJ2-7, the V gene TRBV6-6; D is undetermined. Material: peripheral blood. This chain's CDR3 is CASSYSEVAYF. Written as DNA, the CDR3 is TGTGCCAGCAGTTACTCCGAGGTTGCCTACTTC.